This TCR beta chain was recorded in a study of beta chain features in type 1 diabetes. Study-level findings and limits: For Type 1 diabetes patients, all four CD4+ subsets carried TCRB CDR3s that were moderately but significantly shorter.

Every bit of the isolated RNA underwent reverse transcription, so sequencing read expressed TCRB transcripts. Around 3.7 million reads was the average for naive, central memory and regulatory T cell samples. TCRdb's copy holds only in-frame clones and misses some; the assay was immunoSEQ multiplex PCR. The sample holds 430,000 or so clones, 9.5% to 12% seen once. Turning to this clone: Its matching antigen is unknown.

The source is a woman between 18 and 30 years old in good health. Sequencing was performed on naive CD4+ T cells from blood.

The CDR3 spells CASSLTGQPNEKLFF. In DNA form, the CDR3 reads TGTGCCAGCAGCCTCACGGGACAGCCCAATGAAAAACTGTTTTTT. The V and J genes are TRBV7-9 and TRBJ1-4; 7 bases line up with TRBD1. The CDR3 extends over 15 amino acids. V was pared by 5 bases and J by 5 bases, with 8 bases of the junction left unmatched. The germline V gene encodes CDR1 SEHNR and CDR2 FQNEAQ (reference sequence).